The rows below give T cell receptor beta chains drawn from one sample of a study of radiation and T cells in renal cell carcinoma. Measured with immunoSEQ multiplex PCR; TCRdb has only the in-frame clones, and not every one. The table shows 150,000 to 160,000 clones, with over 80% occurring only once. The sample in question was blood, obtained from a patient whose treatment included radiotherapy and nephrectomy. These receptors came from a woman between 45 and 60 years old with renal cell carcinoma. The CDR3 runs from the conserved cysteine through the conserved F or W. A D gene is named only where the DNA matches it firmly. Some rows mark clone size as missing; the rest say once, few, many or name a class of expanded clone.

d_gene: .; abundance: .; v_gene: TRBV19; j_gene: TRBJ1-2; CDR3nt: TGTGCCAGTGAGGCAGGGAACTATGGCTACACCTTC; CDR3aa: CASEAGNYGYTF
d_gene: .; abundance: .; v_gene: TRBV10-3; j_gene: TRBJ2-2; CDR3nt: TGTGCCATCAGCCCAGAAGGCAGGGGGGACACCGGGGAGCTGTTTTTT; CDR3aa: CAISPEGRGDTGELFF
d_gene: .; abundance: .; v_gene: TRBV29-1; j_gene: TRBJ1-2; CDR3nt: TGCAGCGGAGGGGGGTACTATGGCTACACCTTC; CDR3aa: CSGGGYYGYTF
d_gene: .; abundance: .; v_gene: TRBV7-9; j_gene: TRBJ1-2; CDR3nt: TGTGCCAGCAGCTTAGGCAGGGTTGGCTACACCTTC; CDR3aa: CASSLGRVGYTF
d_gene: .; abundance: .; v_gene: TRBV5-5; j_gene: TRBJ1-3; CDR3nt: TGTGCCAGCAGCTTGAACGCGGGAAACACCATATATTTT; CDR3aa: CASSLNAGNTIYF
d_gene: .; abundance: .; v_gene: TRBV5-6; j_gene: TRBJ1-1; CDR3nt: TGTGCCAGCAGCCCGTTGGGCAGGGCGGACACTGAAGCTTTCTTT; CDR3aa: CASSPLGRADTEAFF
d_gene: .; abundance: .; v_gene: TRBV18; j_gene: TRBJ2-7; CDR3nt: TGTGCCAGCTCACCACCGGCGGGCCCTATGTTTGAGCAGTACTTC; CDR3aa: CASSPPAGPMFEQYF
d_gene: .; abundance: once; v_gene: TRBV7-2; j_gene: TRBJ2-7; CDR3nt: TGTGCCAGCAGCCCGCCCCCCGGACAGATCGAGCAGTACTTC; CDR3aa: CASSPPPGQIEQYF
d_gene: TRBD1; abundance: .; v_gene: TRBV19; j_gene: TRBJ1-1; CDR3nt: TGTGCCAGTAGTGGACAGGGAAACACTGAAGCTTTCTTT; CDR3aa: CASSGQGNTEAFF
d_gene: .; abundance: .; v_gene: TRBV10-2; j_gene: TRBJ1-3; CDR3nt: TGCGCCAGCAGTGTGACCGCGCAGTCCAACACCATATATTTT; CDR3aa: CASSVTAQSNTIYF
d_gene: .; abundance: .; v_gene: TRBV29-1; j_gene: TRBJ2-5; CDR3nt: TGCAGCGTCTACCGACCCTCAAAAGAGACCCAGTACTTC; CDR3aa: CSVYRPSKETQYF
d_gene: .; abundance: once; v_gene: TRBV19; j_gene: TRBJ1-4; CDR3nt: TGTGCCAGTAGGGGGGTCAGAACTAATGAAAAACTGTTTTTT; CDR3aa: CASRGVRTNEKLFF
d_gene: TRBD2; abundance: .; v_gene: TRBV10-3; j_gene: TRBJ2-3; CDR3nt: TGTGCCATCAGCAAATCGGGGGGGCCAACAGATACGCAGTATTTT; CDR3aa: CAISKSGGPTDTQYF
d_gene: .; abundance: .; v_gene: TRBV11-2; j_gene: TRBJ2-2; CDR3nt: TGTGCCAGCAGCTTAGGCGCCGCAGGGTATGGCGGGGAGCTGTTTTTT; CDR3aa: CASSLGAAGYGGELFF
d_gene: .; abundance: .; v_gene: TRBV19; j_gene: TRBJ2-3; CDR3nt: TGTGCCAGTAGTATAGGACAGGTTCCCACAGATACGCAGTATTTT; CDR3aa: CASSIGQVPTDTQYF
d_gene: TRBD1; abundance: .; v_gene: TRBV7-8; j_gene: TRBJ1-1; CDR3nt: TGTGCCAGTATGCCGGGACAGAGGAACACTGAAGCTTTCTTT; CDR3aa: CASMPGQRNTEAFF
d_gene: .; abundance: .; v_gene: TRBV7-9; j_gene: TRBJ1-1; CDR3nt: TGTGCCAGCCTCCTTTCGGCAGGGTGGGTTATGAACACTGAAGCTTTCTTT; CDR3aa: CASLLSAGWVMNTEAFF
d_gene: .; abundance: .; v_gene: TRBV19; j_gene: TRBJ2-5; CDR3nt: TGTGCCAGTAGTTTTACGCCCCAAGAGACCCAGTACTTC; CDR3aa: CASSFTPQETQYF
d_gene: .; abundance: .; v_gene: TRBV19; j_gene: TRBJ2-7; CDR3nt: TGTGCCAGTAGCGGAGGACGGAGTACCTACGAGCAGTACTTC; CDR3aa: CASSGGRSTYEQYF
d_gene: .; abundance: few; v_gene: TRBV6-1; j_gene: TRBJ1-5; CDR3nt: TGTGCCAGCAGTGAATCCAATCAGCCCCAGCATTTT; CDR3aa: CASSESNQPQHF
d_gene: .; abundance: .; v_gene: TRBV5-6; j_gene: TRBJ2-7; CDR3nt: TGTGCCAGCAGCGTACTAGGTACCGGCGAGCAGTACTTC; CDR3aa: CASSVLGTGEQYF
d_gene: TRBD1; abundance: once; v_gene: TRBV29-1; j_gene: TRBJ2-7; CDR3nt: TGCAGCGCTGCTCTGGGACAGTCCTACGAGCAGTACTTC; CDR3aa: CSAALGQSYEQYF
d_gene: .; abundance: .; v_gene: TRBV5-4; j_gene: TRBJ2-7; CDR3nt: TGTGCCAGCAGCTTAAGTCCGTTTGTCGAGCAGTACTTC; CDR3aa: CASSLSPFVEQYF
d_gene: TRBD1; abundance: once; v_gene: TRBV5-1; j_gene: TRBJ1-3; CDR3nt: TGCGCCAGCAGCCTACGACAGGGATCTGGAAACACCATATATTTT; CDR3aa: CASSLRQGSGNTIYF
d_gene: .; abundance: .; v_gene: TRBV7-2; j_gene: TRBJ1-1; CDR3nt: TGTGCCAGCAGCTTAGCGGATAGGACTGAAGCTTTCTTT; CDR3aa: CASSLADRTEAFF
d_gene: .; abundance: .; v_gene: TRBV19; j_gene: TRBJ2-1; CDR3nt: TGTGCCAGTAGTAGCCTGACAGGGACTACAATCGATGAGCAGTTCTTC; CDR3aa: CASSSLTGTTIDEQFF
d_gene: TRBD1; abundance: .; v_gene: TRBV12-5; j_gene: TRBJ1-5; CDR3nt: TGTGCTAGTGGTTTGGCCGAACTCCTTCACGCAGGGGGCAAAGTTAGTTGGGATCAGCCCCAGCATTTT; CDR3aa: CASGLAELLHAGGKVSWDQPQHF
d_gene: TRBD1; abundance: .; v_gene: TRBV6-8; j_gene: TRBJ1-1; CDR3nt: TGTGCCAGCAGGACTCCGGGACAGGGAATCATGAACACTGAAGCTTTCTTT; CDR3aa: CASRTPGQGIMNTEAFF
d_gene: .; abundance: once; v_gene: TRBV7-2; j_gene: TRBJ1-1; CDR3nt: TGTGCCAGCAGCTTTAGTTTCTCCGGGGCAGCTTTCTTT; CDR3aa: CASSFSFSGAAFF
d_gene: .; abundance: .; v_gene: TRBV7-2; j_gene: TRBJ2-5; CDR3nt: TGTGCCAGCAGCCGAGAGCGGTTACAAGAGACCCAGTACTTC; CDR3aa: CASSRERLQETQYF
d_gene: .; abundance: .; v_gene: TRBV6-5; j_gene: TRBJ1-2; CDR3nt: TGTGCCAGCAGTCGAGGGGCGGGAGGTGGCTACACCTTC; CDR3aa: CASSRGAGGGYTF
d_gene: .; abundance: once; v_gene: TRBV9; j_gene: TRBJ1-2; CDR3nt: TGTGCCAGCAGCGTAGATTGGGGAGGGGGAGAAAATGGCTACACCTTC; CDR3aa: CASSVDWGGGENGYTF
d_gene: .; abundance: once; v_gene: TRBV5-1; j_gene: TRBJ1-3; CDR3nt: TGCGCCAGCAGCTTGTCGGGGGGAACTGGAAACACCATATATTTT; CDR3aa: CASSLSGGTGNTIYF